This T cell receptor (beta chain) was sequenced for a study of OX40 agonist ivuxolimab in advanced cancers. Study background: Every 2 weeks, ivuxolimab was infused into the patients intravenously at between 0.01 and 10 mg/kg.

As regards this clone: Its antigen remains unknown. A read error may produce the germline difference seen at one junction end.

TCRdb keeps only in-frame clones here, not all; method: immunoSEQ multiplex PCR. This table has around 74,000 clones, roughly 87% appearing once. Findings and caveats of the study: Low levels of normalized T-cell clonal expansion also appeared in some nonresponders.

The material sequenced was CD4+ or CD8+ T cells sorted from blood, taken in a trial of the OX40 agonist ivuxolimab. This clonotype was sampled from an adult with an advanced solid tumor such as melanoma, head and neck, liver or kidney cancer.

The CDR3 DNA reads TGCAGCGTTGAAGAATCTAGGGTAGAGATCTTC. Its protein product is CSVEESRVEIF. V usage is TRBV29-1 and J usage is TRBJ2-1; D is uncertain. In germline, CDR1 is SQVTM, CDR2 ANQGSEA. This CDR3 comprises 11 residues.